The 27 T cell receptor beta chains given below trace back to one sample, sequenced in a study of blood T cell repertoires in COVID-19. TCRdb keeps only in-frame clones here, not all; method: immunoSEQ multiplex PCR. The top ten hold 22% of the sample, which has 150,000 or so clones, 70% to 85% seen once. Sequenced: peripheral blood. The receptor set was obtained from a woman aged 80 or older with acute or convalescent COVID-19.

The chain carries TRBV20-1 and TRBJ2-1; 8 bases are a match to TRBD1. Germline CDR1 reads DFQATT; CDR2 reads SNEGSKA (reference sequence). This CDR3 is built from 14 residues. V was clipped by 3 bases and J by 3 bases; unmatched bases: 4. CDR3 DNA sequence: TGCAGTGCTAGTGTCAGGGGGCGCTACAATGAGCAGTTCTTC. It is translated as CSASVRGRYNEQFF.

This clone occurred a few times. In the same sample, other DNA sequences code for this CDR3. The V call is TRBV7-9, the J call TRBJ1-2; TRBD1 matches at 8 bases. Germline V gene data show CDR1 as SEHNR and CDR2 as FQNEAQ (reference sequence). The CDR3 is made up of 14 amino acids. Trimming at V came to 5 bases and at J to 2 bases, leaving 4 bases not matched to a gene. Here the CDR3 DNA reads TGTGCCAGCAGCCCGCGGACAGGGAACTATGGCTACACCTTC. Its protein product is CASSPRTGNYGYTF.

The V and J genes are TRBV5-4 and TRBJ2-2; 9 nucleotides agree with TRBD1. Losses at the gene ends were 3 bases for V and 6 bases for J; bases not matched to a gene: 9. The CDR3 runs to 16 residues. Per germline, CDR1 SGHNT and CDR2 YYREEE (reference sequence). CDR3 in DNA: TGTGCCAGCAGCTCTGGACAGGGGCGTACCGCCGGGGAGCTGTTTTTT. Protein sequence: CASSSGQGRTAGELFF.

The rearrangement links TRBV5-1 to TRBJ2-1; 11 bases agree with TRBD2. The length of the CDR3 is 15 residues. Trimming took 6 bases from V and 5 from J; bases not matched to a gene: 7. Germline lookup yields CDR1 SGHRS and CDR2 YFSETQ. The CDR3 loop reads CASTRGTSGNNEQFF. CDR3 sequence (DNA): TGCGCCAGCACCCGCGGGACTAGCGGCAACAATGAGCAGTTCTTC.

This chain joins TRBV7-9 and TRBJ2-7, with D unresolved. This CDR3 region has 14 residues. CDR1 is SEHNR, CDR2 FQNEAQ, per germline (reference sequence). Trimming left V 5 bases short and J 5 bases short, with 16 bases between. The CDR3 region has the DNA TGTGCCAGCAGCCCCACCCGACAAGAAGACGAGCAGTACTTC. Residues: CASSPTRQEDEQYF.

This clone was counted only a few times. This sequence joins TRBV4-3 and TRBJ2-1, with 10 bases matching TRBD2. V was pared by 1 base and J by 4 bases, with 7 bases of the junction left unmatched. This CDR3 spans 17 amino acids. In germline, CDR1 is LGHNA, CDR2 YSLEER. DNA for the CDR3: TGCGCCAGCAGCCAAGGGGTAGCGGGAGGCCATTACAATGAGCAGTTCTTC. Its protein is CASSQGVAGGHYNEQFF.

This sequence joins TRBV10-2 and TRBJ2-1; TRBD2 agrees at 13 bases. The CDR3 contains 13 residues. Germline trimming cut 6 bases from V and 7 bases from J; bases unmatched to any gene: 0. From germline, CDR1 is WSHSY and CDR2 SAAADI. DNA of the CDR3: TGCGCCAGCAGACTAGCGGGAGGGAATGAGCAGTTCTTC. This codes for CASRLAGGNEQFF.

The chain recombines TRBV11-2 with TRBJ2-1; 9 nucleotides agree with TRBD2. The CDR3 extends over 14 amino acids. Trimming removed 3 bases from V and 12 bases from J; junction bases left unmatched: 9. The germline gives CDR1 SGHAT, CDR2 FQNNGV. Written as DNA, the CDR3 is TGTGCCAGCAGCTTGGCGGGAGGGCCAGGTGGGCAGTTCTTC. It encodes CASSLAGGPGGQFF.

The chain uses TRBV9 and TRBJ2-7, with 9 positions matching TRBD1. V shed 3 bases and J 6 bases; nucleotides not matched to a gene: 13. CDR3 length equals 16 residues. Germline V gene sequence: CDR1 SGDLS, CDR2 YYNGEE. CDR3 residues: CASSADGDRAVGEQYF. The CDR3 bases are TGTGCCAGCAGCGCCGATGGGGACAGGGCAGTTGGCGAGCAGTACTTC.

This sequence joins TRBV4-1 and TRBJ1-2, with D uncertain. Per germline, CDR1 MGHRA and CDR2 YSYEKL. With 3 bases removed from V and 2 bases from J, the gap between germline ends came to 10 bases. This CDR3 comprises 14 residues. The CDR3 sequence is CASSQQILNYGYTF. The CDR3 bases are TGCGCCAGCAGCCAGCAGATCTTAAACTATGGCTACACCTTC.

The count of this clone is one. The CDR3 sequence is CAGGTLAAPYLEQYF. The CDR3 nucleotides are TGTGCCGGCGGGACACTAGCGGCCCCATACCTAGAGCAGTACTTC. The chain employs TRBV30 and TRBJ2-7; 8 bases agree with TRBD2. The V and J ends lost 8 bases and 7 bases, in that order; junction bases with no gene match: 19. The CDR3 contains 15 residues. Germline V CDR1 and CDR2: GTSNPN, SVGIG (reference sequence).

The rearrangement links TRBV18 to TRBJ1-1; perhaps TRBD1 as D (5 bases). Trimming stripped 1 base from V and 4 bases from J, with 10 bases between. This CDR3 comprises 14 residues. CDR1 is KGHSH, CDR2 LQKENI, per germline. CDR3 nucleotide sequence: TGTGCCAGCTCACCACAGGAGGGACTCACTGAAGCTTTCTTT. Amino acids: CASSPQEGLTEAFF.

The chain joins TRBV7-9 to TRBJ1-2, with 9 bases lining up with TRBD1. The CDR3 has 13 amino acids. The germline CDR1 and CDR2 sequences are SEHNR and FQNEAQ (reference sequence). The V gene end was trimmed by 5 bases and the J gene end by 8 bases; junction bases not matched to a gene: 6. The DNA of the CDR3 is TGTGCCAGCAGCCCCGGGACAGGGCTCGGCTACACCTTC. Protein product: CASSPGTGLGYTF.

This chain uses TRBV5-1 with TRBJ2-7; 10 nucleotides line up with TRBD2. Looked up from germline, CDR1 is SGHRS and CDR2 is YFSETQ. The CDR3 has 15 amino acids. V lost 3 bases to trimming and J lost 5 bases; unmatched junction nucleotides: 8. Here the CDR3 reads CASSSRASGSDEQYF. CDR3 DNA: TGCGCCAGCAGCTCCCGGGCTAGCGGGAGCGACGAGCAGTACTTC.

The V call is TRBV10-2, the J call TRBJ1-5; perhaps TRBD1 as D (5 bases). The CDR3 consists of 13 residues. V was clipped by 7 bases and J by 6 bases, with 13 bases between them. Germline-derived CDR1 and CDR2 are WSHSY and SAAADI. In DNA form, the CDR3 reads TGCGCCAGCACGATGGGGGGGATTCAGCCCCAGCATTTT. As protein: CASTMGGIQPQHF.

V is TRBV3-1 (or the pseudogene TRBV3-2) and J is TRBJ2-7; maybe TRBD1 (5 bases). The V and J ends lost 4 bases and 4 bases respectively, with 14 bases between them. Germline V gene lookup returns CDR1 LGHDT and CDR2 YNNKEL (reference sequence). This CDR3 region has 14 residues. CDR3 residues: CASSRDLTAYEQYF. CDR3 DNA: TGTGCCAGCAGCCGAGATTTGACAGCGTACGAGCAGTACTTC.

The rearrangement links TRBV30 to TRBJ1-5; possibly TRBD1 for D (5 bases). V lost 3 bases, J lost 7 bases, and 16 bases lay in between. This CDR3 spans 14 amino acids. Germline loops: CDR1 GTSNPN, CDR2 SVGIG (reference sequence). The CDR3 nucleotides read TGTGCCTGGAGCCATGGGGGGGTTGGACAGCCCCAGCATTTT. Protein: CAWSHGGVGQPQHF.

V and J are TRBV6-2 or TRBV6-3 and TRBJ2-3, with D perhaps TRBD2 (5 bases). The CDR3 is 15 amino acids. The germline V gene encodes CDR1 MNHEY and CDR2 SVGEGT. The V end was cut by 2 bases, the J end by 3 bases, with 12 bases between. The CDR3 spells CASSYGELSTDTQYF. CDR3 bases: TGTGCCAGCAGTTACGGGGAGTTGAGTACAGATACGCAGTATTTT.

The V call is TRBV28, the J call TRBJ1-4; D possibly corresponds to TRBD1 (6 bases). Looked up from germline, CDR1 is MDHEN and CDR2 is SYDVKM. CDR3 length: 13 residues. Trimming shortened V by 8 bases and J by 8 bases, and 15 bases separated the two germline ends. In DNA, the CDR3 is TGTGCCAGCGGGGGCAGGAGGAGGGAAAAACTGTTTTTT. Protein product: CASGGRRREKLFF.

The genes are TRBV5-1 and TRBJ2-2, with a tentative D call TRBD2 (7 bases). Germline CDR1 SGHRS, CDR2 YFSETQ. This CDR3 is built from 16 residues. Trimming shortened V by 4 bases and J by 5 bases, and 18 bases separated the two germline ends. The DNA of the CDR3 is TGCGCCAGCAGCCCCCGACGGGGGGCGCGTACCGGGGAGCTGTTTTTT. This codes for CASSPRRGARTGELFF.

This chain connects TRBV4-2 to TRBJ2-2, with a weak D call TRBD1 (5 bases). The germline V and J ends were trimmed by 0 bases and 0 bases, with 17 bases remaining between them. Germline assignment: CDR1 LGHNA and CDR2 YNFKEQ. This CDR3 comprises 19 residues. The DNA of the CDR3 is TGTGCCAGCAGCCAAGAACCCGCAGGGTACACCTCGAACACCGGGGAGCTGTTTTTT. It encodes CASSQEPAGYTSNTGELFF.

The chain recombines TRBV2 with TRBJ2-2; D perhaps matches TRBD1 (5 bases). Germline V lookup: CDR1 SNHLY, CDR2 FYNNEI. Trimming stripped 6 bases from V and 0 bases from J, with 11 bases between. The CDR3 spans 15 residues. The CDR3 loop reads CASRVQATNTGELFF. As DNA, the CDR3 is TGTGCCAGCAGGGTACAGGCTACGAACACCGGGGAGCTGTTTTTT.

The chain is built from TRBV5-4 and TRBJ1-2; 9 bases are shared with TRBD1. Trimming removed 3 bases from V and 8 bases from J; junction bases left unmatched: 5. The CDR3 length is 13 residues. Per the germline V gene, CDR1 is SGHNT and CDR2 is YYREEE (reference sequence). DNA of the CDR3: TGTGCCAGCAGCTCTTGGACAGGGGTGGGCTACACCTTC. Translated: CASSSWTGVGYTF.

This chain joins TRBV9 and TRBJ1-2, with TRBD1 as a possible D gene (6 bases). The V gene's germline CDR1 is SGDLS and CDR2 YYNGEE. CDR3 length equals 12 residues. V shed 4 bases and J shed 7 bases, with 11 bases lying between them. The CDR3 coding sequence is TGTGCCAGCAGCAGGGGGAGTGGTGGCTACACCTTC. Amino acids: CASSRGSGGYTF. The variable domain in full, with the rest retrieved from reference TRBV9 and TRBJ1-2, is DSGVTQTPKHLITATGQRVTLRCSPRSGDLSVYWYQQSLDQGLQFLIQYYNGEERAKGNILERFSAQQFPDLHSELNLSSLELGDSALYFCASSRGSGGYTFGSGTRLTVV.

The chain joins TRBV7-6 to TRBJ1-1, with D unresolved. Trimming pared 3 bases from V and 3 bases from J, leaving 11 bases between. The germline CDR1 and CDR2 sequences are SGHVS and FNYEAQ. The CDR3 covers 14 residues. DNA for the CDR3: TGTGCCAGCAGCTTTTCGGGAATGCACACTGAAGCTTTCTTT. It translates to CASSFSGMHTEAFF.

The chain combines TRBV5-1 with TRBJ2-1, with a weak D call TRBD2 (6 bases). This CDR3 has 14 residues. The V gene lost 5 bases and the J gene lost 1 base, with 10 bases spanning the gap. Germline V gene data show CDR1 as SGHRS and CDR2 as YFSETQ. As DNA, the CDR3 is TGCGCCAGCAGTCGGGGGACGTCCTACAATGAGCAGTTCTTC. Translated, it gives CASSRGTSYNEQFF.

The V and J genes are TRBV5-6 and TRBJ1-4; D not certain. Germline V gene lookup returns CDR1 SGHDT and CDR2 YYEEEE. The V and J ends lost 4 bases and 7 bases respectively, with 8 bases between them. This CDR3 comprises 12 residues. The CDR3, as DNA: TGTGCCAGCAGCGCGTTAGTTGAAAAACTGTTTTTT. Encoded protein: CASSALVEKLFF.